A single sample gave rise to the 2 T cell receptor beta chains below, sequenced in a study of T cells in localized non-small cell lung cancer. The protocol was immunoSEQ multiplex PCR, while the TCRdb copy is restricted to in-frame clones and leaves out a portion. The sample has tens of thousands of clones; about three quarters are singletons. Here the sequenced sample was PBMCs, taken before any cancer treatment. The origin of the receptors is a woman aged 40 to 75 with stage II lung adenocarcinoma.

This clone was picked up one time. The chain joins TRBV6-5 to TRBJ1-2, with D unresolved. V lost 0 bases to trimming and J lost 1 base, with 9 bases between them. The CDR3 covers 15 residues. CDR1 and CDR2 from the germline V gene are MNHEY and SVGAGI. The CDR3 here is CASSYSSQFNYGYTF. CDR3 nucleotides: TGTGCCAGCAGTTACTCGAGTCAGTTTAACTATGGCTACACCTTC.

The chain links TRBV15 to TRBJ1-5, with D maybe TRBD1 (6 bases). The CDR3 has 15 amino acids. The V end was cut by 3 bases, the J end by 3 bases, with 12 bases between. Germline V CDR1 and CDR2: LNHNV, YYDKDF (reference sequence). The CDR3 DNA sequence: TGTGCCACCAGCAGTTATACAGGGAACAATCAGCCCCAGCATTTT. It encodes CATSSYTGNNQPQHF.